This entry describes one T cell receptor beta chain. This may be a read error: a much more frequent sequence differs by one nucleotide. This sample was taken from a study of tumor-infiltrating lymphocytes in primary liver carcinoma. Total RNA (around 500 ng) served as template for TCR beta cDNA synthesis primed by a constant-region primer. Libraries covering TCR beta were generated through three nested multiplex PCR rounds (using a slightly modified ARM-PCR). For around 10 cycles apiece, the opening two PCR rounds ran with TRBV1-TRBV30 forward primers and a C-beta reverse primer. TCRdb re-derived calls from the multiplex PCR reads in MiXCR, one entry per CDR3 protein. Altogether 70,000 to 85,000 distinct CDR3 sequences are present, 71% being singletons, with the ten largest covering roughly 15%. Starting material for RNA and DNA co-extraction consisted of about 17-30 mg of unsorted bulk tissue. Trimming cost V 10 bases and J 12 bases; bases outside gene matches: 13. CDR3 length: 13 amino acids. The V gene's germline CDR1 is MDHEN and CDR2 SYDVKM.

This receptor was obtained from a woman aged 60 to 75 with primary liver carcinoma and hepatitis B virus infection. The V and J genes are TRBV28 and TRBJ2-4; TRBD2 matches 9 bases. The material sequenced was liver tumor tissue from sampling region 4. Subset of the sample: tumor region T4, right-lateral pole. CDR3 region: CATGLGGRARQYF. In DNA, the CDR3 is TGTGCCACTGGTCTTGGCGGGAGGGCGCGTCAGTACTTC.